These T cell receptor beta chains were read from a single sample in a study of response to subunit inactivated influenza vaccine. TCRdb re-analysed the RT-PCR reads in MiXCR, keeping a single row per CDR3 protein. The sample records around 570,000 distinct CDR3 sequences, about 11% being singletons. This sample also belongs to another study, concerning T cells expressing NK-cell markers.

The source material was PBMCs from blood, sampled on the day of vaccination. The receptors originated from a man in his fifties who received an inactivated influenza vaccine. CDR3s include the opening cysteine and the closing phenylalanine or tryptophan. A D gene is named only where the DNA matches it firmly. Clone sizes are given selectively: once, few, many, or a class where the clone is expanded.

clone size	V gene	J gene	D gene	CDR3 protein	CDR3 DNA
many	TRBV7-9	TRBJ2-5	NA	CASSQVLWETQYF	TGTGCCAGCAGCCAGGTGTTGTGGGAGACCCAGTACTTC
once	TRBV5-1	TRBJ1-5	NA	CASSLAPLGVQPQHF	TGCGCCAGCAGCCTCGCCCCCCTCGGCGTTCAGCCCCAGCATTTT
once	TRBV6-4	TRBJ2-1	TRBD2	CASSRQESGLAQYNEQFF	TGTGCCAGCAGCAGACAGGAGTCGGGACTAGCGCAATACAATGAGCAGTTCTTC
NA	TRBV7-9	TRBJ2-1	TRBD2	CASSLFRSGSNEQFF	TGTGCCAGCAGCTTATTCCGAAGCGGGAGCAATGAGCAGTTCTTC
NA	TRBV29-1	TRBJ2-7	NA	CSVGPIAGRDPYEQYF	TGCAGCGTTGGTCCGATTGCGGGCAGGGATCCCTACGAGCAGTACTTC
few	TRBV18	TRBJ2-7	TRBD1	CASSPSGQGASYEQYF	TGTGCCAGCTCACCGTCGGGACAGGGGGCGTCCTACGAGCAGTACTTC
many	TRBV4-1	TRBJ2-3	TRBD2	CASSRAGGTDTQYF	TGTGCCAGCAGCCGGGCGGGGGGCACAGATACGCAGTATTTT
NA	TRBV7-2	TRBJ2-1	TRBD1	CASSSGTGVLNEQFF	TGTGCCAGCAGCTCCGGGACAGGGGTTCTCAATGAGCAGTTCTTC
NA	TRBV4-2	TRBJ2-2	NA	CASSQPSRNTGELFF	TGTGCCAGCAGCCAACCCTCCCGGAACACCGGGGAGCTGTTTTTT
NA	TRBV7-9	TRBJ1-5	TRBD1	CASTRGDQPQHF	TGTGCCAGCACCAGGGGGGACCAGCCCCAGCATTTT
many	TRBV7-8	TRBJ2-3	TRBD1	CASSLGTGRTDTQYF	TGTGCCAGCAGCTTAGGGACAGGCCGTACAGATACGCAGTATTTT
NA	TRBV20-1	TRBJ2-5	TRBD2	CSARDRGGQETQYF	TGCAGTGCTAGAGATCGGGGGGGCCAAGAGACCCAGTACTTC
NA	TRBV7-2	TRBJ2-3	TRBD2	CASILSGGVADTQYF	TGTGCCAGCATCCTTAGCGGGGGGGTCGCAGATACGCAGTATTTT
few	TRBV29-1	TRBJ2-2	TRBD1	CSVATGTVNTGELFF	TGCAGCGTCGCGACCGGGACAGTTAACACCGGGGAGCTGTTTTTT
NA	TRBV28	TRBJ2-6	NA	CATHRVGANVLTF	TGTGCCACACACAGGGTTGGGGCCAACGTCCTGACTTTC
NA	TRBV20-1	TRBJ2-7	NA	CSLPDSSYEQYF	TGCAGCCTTCCGGACAGTTCCTACGAGCAGTACTTC
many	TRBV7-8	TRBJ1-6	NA	CASSLDRNSPLHF	TGTGCCAGCAGCTTAGATAGGAATTCACCCCTCCACTTT
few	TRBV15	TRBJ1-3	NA	CATSRDRHGRAGNTIYF	TGTGCCACCAGCAGAGATCGGCATGGAAGGGCTGGAAACACCATATATTTT
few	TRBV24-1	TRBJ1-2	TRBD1	CATSKDRANGYTF	TGTGCCACCAGTAAGGACAGGGCGAATGGCTACACCTTC
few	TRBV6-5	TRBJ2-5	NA	CASSYDSQETQYF	TGTGCCAGCAGTTACGACAGCCAAGAGACCCAGTACTTC
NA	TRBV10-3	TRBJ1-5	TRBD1	CAIIPGQGVYCNQPQHF	TGTGCCATCATACCCGGACAGGGCGTTTATTGCAATCAGCCCCAGCATTTT
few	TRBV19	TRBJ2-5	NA	CASSTGYMETQYF	TGTGCCAGTAGTACGGGATACATGGAGACCCAGTACTTC
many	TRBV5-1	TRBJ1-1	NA	CASSHGQPPEAFF	TGCGCCAGCAGCCACGGACAGCCCCCTGAAGCTTTCTTT
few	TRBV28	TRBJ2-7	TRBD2	CASLAGTAEQYF	TGTGCCAGCCTAGCGGGGACCGCCGAGCAGTACTTC
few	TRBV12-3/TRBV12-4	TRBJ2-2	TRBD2	CASSPGSGSTGELFF	TGTGCCAGCAGTCCCGGAAGCGGGAGCACCGGGGAGCTGTTTTTT
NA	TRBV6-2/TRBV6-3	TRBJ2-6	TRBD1	CASSYETGNSGANVLTF	TGTGCCAGCAGTTACGAGACAGGGAACTCTGGGGCCAACGTCCTGACTTTC
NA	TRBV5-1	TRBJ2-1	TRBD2	CASSLRGSSGDKGEQFF	TGCGCCAGCAGCTTGAGAGGAAGTAGCGGGGACAAGGGTGAGCAGTTCTTC
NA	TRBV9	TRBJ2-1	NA	CASSVATGGVEQFF	TGTGCCAGCAGCGTAGCGACAGGAGGGGTTGAGCAGTTCTTC
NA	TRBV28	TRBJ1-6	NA	CASSFSNEDGYALHF	TGTGCCAGCAGTTTCTCCAATGAGGACGGATACGCCCTCCACTTT
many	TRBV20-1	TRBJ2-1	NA	CSARTRKGAPRRGNNEQFF	TGCAGTGCTAGAACCCGAAAGGGGGCCCCAAGGCGGGGGAACAATGAGCAGTTCTTC
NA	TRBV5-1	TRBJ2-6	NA	CASSPSFVGANVLTF	TGCGCCAGCAGCCCAAGCTTTGTTGGGGCCAACGTCCTGACTTTC
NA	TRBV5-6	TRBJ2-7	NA	CASSLRQGTGREF	TGTGCCAGCAGCTTGAGGCAGGGGACTGGAAGGGAATTC
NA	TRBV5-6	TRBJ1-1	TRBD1	CASRGSGQGNTEAFF	TGTGCCAGCAGGGGATCAGGACAGGGGAACACTGAAGCTTTCTTT
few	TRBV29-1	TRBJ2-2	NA	CSVGLSPTGELFF	TGCAGCGTTGGCCTCAGCCCCACCGGGGAGCTGTTTTTT
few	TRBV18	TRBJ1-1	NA	CASSPFSGDGTEAFF	TGTGCCAGCTCACCCTTCTCCGGAGATGGAACTGAAGCTTTCTTT
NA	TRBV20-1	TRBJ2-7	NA	CSAETESYEQYF	TGCAGTGCCGAGACAGAATCCTACGAGCAGTACTTC
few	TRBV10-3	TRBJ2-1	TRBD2	CATHSSSGGYNEQFF	TGTGCCACCCACTCATCCAGCGGGGGCTACAATGAGCAGTTCTTC
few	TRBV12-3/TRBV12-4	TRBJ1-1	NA	CASSFGTRGTEAFF	TGTGCCAGCAGTTTTGGGACTAGGGGGACTGAAGCTTTCTTT
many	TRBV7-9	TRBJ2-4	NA	CASSPVQFVQNIQYF	TGTGCCAGCAGCCCGGTACAGTTCGTCCAAAACATTCAGTACTTC
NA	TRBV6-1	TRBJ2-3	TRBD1	CASRRTGGRIITDTQYF	TGTGCCAGCAGGCGGACAGGGGGCAGGATCATCACAGATACGCAGTATTTT
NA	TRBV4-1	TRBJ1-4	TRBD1	CASSQAGTGKEKLFF	TGCGCCAGCAGCCAGGCCGGGACAGGGAAGGAAAAACTGTTTTTT
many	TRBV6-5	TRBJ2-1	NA	CASSYSGPENEQFF	TGTGCCAGCAGTTACTCCGGACCGGAGAATGAGCAGTTCTTC
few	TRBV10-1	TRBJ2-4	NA	CASSFTGSIQYF	TGCGCCAGCAGTTTCACCGGGTCCATTCAGTACTTC
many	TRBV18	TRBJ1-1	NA	CASSPNGNTEAFF	TGTGCCAGCTCCCCAAACGGGAACACTGAAGCTTTCTTT
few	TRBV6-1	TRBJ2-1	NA	CASSERAGRWNEQFF	TGTGCCAGCAGTGAAAGGGCGGGTCGGTGGAATGAGCAGTTCTTC